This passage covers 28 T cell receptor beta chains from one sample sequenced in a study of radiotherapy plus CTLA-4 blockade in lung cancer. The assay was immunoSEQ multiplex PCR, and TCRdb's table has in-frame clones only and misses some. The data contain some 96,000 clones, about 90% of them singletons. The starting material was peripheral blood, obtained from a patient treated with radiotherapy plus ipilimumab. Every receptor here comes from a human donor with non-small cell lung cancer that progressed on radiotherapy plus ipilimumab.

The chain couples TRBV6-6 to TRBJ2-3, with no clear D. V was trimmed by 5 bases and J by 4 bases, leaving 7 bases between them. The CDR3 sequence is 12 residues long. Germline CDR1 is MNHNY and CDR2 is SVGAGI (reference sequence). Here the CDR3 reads CASSPTADTQYF. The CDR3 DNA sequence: TGTGCCAGCAGTCCTACGGCAGATACGCAGTATTTT.

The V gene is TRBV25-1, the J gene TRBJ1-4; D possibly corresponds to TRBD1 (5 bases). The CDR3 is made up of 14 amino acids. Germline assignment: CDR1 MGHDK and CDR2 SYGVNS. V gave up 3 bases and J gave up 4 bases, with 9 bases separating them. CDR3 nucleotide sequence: TGTGCCAGCAGTGACCCCGGGGGTAATGAAAAACTGTTTTTT. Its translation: CASSDPGGNEKLFF.

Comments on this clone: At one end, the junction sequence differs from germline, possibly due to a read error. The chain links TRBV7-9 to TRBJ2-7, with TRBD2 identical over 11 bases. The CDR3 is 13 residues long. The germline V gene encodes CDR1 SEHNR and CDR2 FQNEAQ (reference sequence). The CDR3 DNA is TGTGCCAGCAGCGTAGCGGGAGGGTACGAGCAGTACTTC. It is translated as CASSVAGGYEQYF.

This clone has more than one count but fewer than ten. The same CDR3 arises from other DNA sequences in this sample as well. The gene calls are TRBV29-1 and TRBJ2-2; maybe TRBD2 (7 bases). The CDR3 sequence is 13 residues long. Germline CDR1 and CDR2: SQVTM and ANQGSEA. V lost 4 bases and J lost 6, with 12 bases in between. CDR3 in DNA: TGCAGCGTTGTGGTGGGGGGGCCCGGGGAGCTGTTTTTT. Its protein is CSVVVGGPGELFF.

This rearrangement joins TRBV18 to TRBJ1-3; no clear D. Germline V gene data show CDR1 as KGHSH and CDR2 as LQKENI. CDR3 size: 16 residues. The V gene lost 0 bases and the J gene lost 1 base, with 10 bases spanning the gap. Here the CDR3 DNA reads TGTGCCAGCTCACCACCGTTAGCAGCTTCTGGAAACACCATATATTTT. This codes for CASSPPLAASGNTIYF.

CDR3 in amino acids: CASSLTPRGRSDTQYF. The DNA for the CDR3 is TGTGCCAGCAGCCTGACCCCCCGGGGCCGAAGCGATACGCAGTATTTT. The rearrangement joins TRBV2 to TRBJ2-3; D is perhaps TRBD1 or TRBD2 (5 bases each). Germline V gene sequence: CDR1 SNHLY, CDR2 FYNNEI. V was cut by 6 bases and J by 6 bases, with 22 bases left in between. CDR3 length equals 16 residues. The entire variable domain, with the rest obtained from reference TRBV2 and TRBJ2-3, is as follows: EPEVTQTPSHQVTQMGQEVILRCVPISNHLYFYWYRQILGQKVEFLVSFYNNEISEKSEIFDDQFSVERPDGSNFTLKIRSTKLEDSAMYFCASSLTPRGRSDTQYFGPGTRLTVL.

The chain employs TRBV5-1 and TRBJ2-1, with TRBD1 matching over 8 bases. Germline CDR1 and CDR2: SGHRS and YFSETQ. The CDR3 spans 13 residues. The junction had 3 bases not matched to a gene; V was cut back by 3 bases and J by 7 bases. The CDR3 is CASSWGTGNEQFF. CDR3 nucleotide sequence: TGCGCCAGCAGCTGGGGGACAGGAAATGAGCAGTTCTTC. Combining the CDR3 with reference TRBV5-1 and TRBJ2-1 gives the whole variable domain KAGVTQTPRYLIKTRGQQVTLSCSPISGHRSVSWYQQTPGQGLQFLFEYFSETQRNKGNFPGRFSGRQFSNSRSEMNVSTLELGDSALYLCASSWGTGNEQFFGPGTRLTVL.

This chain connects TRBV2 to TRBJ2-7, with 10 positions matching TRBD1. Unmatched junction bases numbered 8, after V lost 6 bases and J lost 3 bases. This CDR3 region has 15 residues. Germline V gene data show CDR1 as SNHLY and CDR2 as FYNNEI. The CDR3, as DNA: TGTGCCAGCAGCCCAGACAGGGGGCGCATCTACGAGCAGTACTTC. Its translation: CASSPDRGRIYEQYF.

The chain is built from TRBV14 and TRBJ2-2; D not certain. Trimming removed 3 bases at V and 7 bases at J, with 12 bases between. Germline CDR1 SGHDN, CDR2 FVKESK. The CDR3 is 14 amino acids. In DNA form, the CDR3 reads TGTGCCAGCAGCCATGACCTTAGCCTCGGGGAGCTGTTTTTT. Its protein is CASSHDLSLGELFF. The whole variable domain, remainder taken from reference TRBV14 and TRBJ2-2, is EAGVTQFPSHSVIEKGQTVTLRCDPISGHDNLYWYRRVMGKEIKFLLHFVKESKQDESGMPNNRFLAERTGGTYSTLKVQPAELEDSGVYFCASSHDLSLGELFFGEGSRLTVL.

CDR3 DNA: TGTGCCAGCAGAGCGACAGGGGGTTCCTACGAGCAGTACTTC. Its translation: CASRATGGSYEQYF. This rearrangement joins TRBV6-1 to TRBJ2-7, with 9 positions matching TRBD1. Trimming removed 6 bases from V and 1 base from J; junction bases left unmatched: 4. This CDR3 comprises 14 residues. CDR1 MNHNS and CDR2 SASEGT come from the germline V gene.

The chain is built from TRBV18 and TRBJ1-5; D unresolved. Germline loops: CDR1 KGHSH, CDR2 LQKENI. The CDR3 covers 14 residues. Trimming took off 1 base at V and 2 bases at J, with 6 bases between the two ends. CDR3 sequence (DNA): TGTGCCAGCTCACCACAGGGTGGCAATCAGCCCCAGCATTTT. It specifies CASSPQGGNQPQHF.

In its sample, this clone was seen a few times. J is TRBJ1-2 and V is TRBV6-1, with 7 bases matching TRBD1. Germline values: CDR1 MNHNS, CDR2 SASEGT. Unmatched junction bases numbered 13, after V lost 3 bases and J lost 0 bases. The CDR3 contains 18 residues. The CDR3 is CASSDETGTRQANYGYTF. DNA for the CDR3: TGTGCCAGCAGTGACGAGACAGGGACTCGCCAGGCTAACTATGGCTACACCTTC.

The CDR3 spells CASSQIGQGAATEAFF. The CDR3 DNA follows: TGTGCCAGCAGCCAAATCGGGCAGGGGGCAGCCACTGAAGCTTTCTTT. This rearrangement joins TRBV5-6 to TRBJ1-1; 8 nucleotides line up with TRBD1. Per the germline V gene, CDR1 is SGHDT and CDR2 is YYEEEE. CDR3 length: 16 amino acids. V lost 4 bases to trimming and J lost 4 bases; unmatched junction nucleotides: 12.

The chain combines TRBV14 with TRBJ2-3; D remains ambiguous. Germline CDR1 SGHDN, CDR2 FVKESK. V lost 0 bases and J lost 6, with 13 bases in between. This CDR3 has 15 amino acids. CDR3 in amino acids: CASSQEFDVFDTQYF. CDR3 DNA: TGTGCCAGCAGCCAAGAATTTGATGTATTTGATACGCAGTATTTT.

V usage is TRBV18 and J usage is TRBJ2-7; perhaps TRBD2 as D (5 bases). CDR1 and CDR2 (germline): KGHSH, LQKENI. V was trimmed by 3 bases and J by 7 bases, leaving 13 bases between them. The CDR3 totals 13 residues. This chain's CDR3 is CASSPFTGEEQYF. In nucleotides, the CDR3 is TGTGCCAGCTCACCGTTTACCGGGGAAGAGCAGTACTTC.

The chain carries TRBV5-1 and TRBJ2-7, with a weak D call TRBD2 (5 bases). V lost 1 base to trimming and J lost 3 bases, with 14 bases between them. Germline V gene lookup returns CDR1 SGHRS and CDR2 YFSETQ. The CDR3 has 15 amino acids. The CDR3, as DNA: TGCGCCAGCAGCTTGTATGGTAGCGACGACTACGAGCAGTACTTC. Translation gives CASSLYGSDDYEQYF.

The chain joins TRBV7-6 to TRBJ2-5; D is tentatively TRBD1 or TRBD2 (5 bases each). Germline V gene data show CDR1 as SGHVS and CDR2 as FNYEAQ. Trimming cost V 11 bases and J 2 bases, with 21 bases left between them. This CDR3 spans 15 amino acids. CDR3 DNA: TGTGCCGACGAGGGACGGATAGAGGATCAAGAGACCCAGTACTTC. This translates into CADEGRIEDQETQYF. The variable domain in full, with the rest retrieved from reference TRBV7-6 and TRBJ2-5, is GAGVSQSPRYKVTKRGQDVALRCDPISGHVSLYWYRQALGQGPEFLTYFNYEAQQDKSGLPNDRFSAERPEGSISTLTIQRTEQRDSAMYRCADEGRIEDQETQYFGPGTRLLVL.

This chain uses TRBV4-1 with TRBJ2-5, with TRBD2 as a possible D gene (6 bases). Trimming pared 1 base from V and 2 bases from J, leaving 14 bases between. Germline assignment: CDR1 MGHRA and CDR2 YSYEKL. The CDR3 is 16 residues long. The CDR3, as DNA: TGCGCCAGCAGCCAAGGGAGGGTAGGGGTTCAAGAGACCCAGTACTTC. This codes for CASSQGRVGVQETQYF.

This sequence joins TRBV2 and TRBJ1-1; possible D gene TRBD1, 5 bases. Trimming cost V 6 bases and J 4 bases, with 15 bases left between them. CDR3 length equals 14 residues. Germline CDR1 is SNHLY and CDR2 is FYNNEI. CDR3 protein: CASSEGQGSTEAFF. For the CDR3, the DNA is TGTGCCAGCAGCGAGGGGCAAGGAAGCACTGAAGCTTTCTTT.

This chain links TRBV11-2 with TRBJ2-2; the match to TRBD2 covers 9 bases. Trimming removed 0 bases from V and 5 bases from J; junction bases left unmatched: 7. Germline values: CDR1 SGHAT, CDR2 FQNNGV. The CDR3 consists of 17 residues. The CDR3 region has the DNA TGTGCCAGCAGCTTAGATCCGGCTAGCGGGAAGACCGGGGAGCTGTTTTTT. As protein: CASSLDPASGKTGELFF. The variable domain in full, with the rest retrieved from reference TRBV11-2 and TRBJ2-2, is EAGVAQSPRYKIIEKRQSVAFWCNPISGHATLYWYQQILGQGPKLLIQFQNNGVVDDSQLPKDRFSAERLKGVDSTLKIQPAKLEDSAVYLCASSLDPASGKTGELFFGEGSRLTVL.

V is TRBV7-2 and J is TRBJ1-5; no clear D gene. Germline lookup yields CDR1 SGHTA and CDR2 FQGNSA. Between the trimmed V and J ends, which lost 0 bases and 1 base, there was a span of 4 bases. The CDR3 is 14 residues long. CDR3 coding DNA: TGTGCCAGCAGCTTAGCGTGGAGCAATCAGCCCCAGCATTTT. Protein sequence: CASSLAWSNQPQHF.

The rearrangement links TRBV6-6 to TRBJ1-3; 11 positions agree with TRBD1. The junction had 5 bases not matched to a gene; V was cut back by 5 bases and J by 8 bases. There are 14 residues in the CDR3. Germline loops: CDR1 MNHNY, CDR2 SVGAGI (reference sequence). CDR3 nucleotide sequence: TGTGCCAGCAGTCAGGACAGGGGGCGGGACACCATATATTTT. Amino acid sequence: CASSQDRGRDTIYF.

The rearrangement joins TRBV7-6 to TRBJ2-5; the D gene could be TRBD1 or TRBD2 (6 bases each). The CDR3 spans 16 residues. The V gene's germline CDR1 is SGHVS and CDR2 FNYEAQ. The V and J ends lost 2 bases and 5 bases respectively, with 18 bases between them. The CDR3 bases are TGTGCCAGCAGCTTAACGGGGACACAACGGGGGGAGACCCAGTACTTC. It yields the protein CASSLTGTQRGETQYF.

The CDR3 nucleotides read TGTGCCAGTCGTTTTATGTTGCAACCCTCCTACGAGCAGTACTTC. This codes for CASRFMLQPSYEQYF. The J gene is TRBJ2-7, the V gene TRBV19; D is uncertain. V was cut by 8 bases and J by 0 bases, with 17 bases left in between. CDR1 and CDR2 from the germline V gene are LNHDA and SQIVND (reference sequence). The CDR3 spans 15 residues.

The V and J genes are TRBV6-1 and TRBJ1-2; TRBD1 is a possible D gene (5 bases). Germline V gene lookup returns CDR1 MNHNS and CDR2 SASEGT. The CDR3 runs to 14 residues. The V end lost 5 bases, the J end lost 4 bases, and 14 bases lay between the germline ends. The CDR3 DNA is TGTGCCAGCAGTTCGCTCAGGACACCCTATGGCTACACCTTC. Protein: CASSSLRTPYGYTF.

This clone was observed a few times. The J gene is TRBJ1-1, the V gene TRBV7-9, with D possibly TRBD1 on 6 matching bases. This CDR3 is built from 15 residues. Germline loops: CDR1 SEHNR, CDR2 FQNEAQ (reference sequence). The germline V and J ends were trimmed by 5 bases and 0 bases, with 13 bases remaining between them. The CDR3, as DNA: TGTGCCAGCAGCCGAACAGGGAAGATGAACACTGAAGCTTTCTTT. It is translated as CASSRTGKMNTEAFF.

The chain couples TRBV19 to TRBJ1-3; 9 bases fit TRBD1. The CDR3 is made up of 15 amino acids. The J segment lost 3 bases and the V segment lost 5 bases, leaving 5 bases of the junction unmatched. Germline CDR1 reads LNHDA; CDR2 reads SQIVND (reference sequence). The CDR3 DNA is TGTGCCAGTAGTGAGACAGGGGGGTTTGGAAACACCATATATTTT. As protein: CASSETGGFGNTIYF.

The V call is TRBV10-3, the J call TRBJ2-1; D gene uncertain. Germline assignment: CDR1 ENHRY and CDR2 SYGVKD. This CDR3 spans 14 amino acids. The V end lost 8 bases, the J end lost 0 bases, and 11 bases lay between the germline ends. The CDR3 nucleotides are TGTGCCATCTCGGTTGGGGTCTCCTACAATGAGCAGTTCTTC. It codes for CAISVGVSYNEQFF.